The 32 T cell receptor beta chains given below trace back to one sample, sequenced in a study of cytomegalovirus exposure and HLA in healthy donors. The PCR employed 60 Vbeta primers together with 13 Jbeta primers. The repertoire was sequenced with immunoSEQ multiplex PCR; TCRdb's copy has only in-frame clones and lacks some. The repertoire holds roughly 110,000 clones, with 73% as singletons. What was sequenced was PBMCs. The receptors shown here come from a woman aged 25 to 45 in good health and CMV-seronegative.

J is TRBJ2-5 and V is TRBV19, with D perhaps matching TRBD1 (5 bases). V shed 2 bases and J shed 3 bases, with 10 bases lying between them. The CDR3 runs 14 residues. From germline, CDR1 is LNHDA and CDR2 SQIVND (reference sequence). The CDR3 DNA sequence: TGTGCCAGTAGTATAAGGCAGGGAAAAGAGACCCAGTACTTC. Encoded protein: CASSIRQGKETQYF.

The chain couples TRBV4-2 to TRBJ2-1; 10 positions match TRBD2. J lost 5 bases, V lost 2 bases, and 6 bases had no gene match. CDR1 and CDR2 (germline): LGHNA, YNFKEQ. The CDR3 contains 16 residues. Written as DNA, the CDR3 is TGTGCCAGCAGCCAACTAGCGGGGGATATCCACAATGAGCAGTTCTTC. Translation gives CASSQLAGDIHNEQFF.

The chain couples TRBV28 to TRBJ1-1; D may be TRBD1 (5 bases). The CDR3 length is 12 residues. Between the trimmed V and J ends, which lost 5 bases and 7 bases, there was a span of 11 bases. From germline, CDR1 is MDHEN and CDR2 SYDVKM. The CDR3 sequence is CASSDTTDEAFF. CDR3 DNA: TGTGCCAGCAGTGATACGACAGATGAAGCTTTCTTT. Full variable domain (rest looked up from reference TRBV28 and TRBJ1-1): DVKVTQSSRYLVKRTGEKVFLECVQDMDHENMFWYRQDPGLGLRLIYFSYDVKMKEKGDIPEGYSVSREKKERFSLILESASTNQTSMYLCASSDTTDEAFFGQGTRLTVV.

The J gene is TRBJ2-1, the V gene TRBV5-1; 10 nucleotides align to TRBD2. Germline values: CDR1 SGHRS, CDR2 YFSETQ. J gave up 4 bases and V 0 bases, and 4 bases lay outside the gene matches. The CDR3 covers 16 residues. The CDR3 coding sequence is TGCGCCAGCAGCTTGGCCGCTAGCGGGGGTTACAATGAGCAGTTCTTC. Amino acid sequence: CASSLAASGGYNEQFF.

The V and J genes are TRBV30 and TRBJ2-2, with 9 bases fitting TRBD2. V dropped 3 bases and J dropped 7; count of bases not matched to a gene: 12. CDR3 length equals 16 residues. Per the germline V gene, CDR1 is GTSNPN and CDR2 is SVGIG (reference sequence). In nucleotides, the CDR3 is TGTGCCTGGAGGAAAATAGCGGGAGTTGTGAGCGGGGAGCTGTTTTTT. Residues: CAWRKIAGVVSGELFF. The whole variable domain, remainder taken from reference TRBV30 and TRBJ2-2, is SQTIHQWPATLVQPVGSPLSLECTVEGTSNPNLYWYRQAAGRGLQLLFYSVGIGQISSEVPQNLSASRPQDRQFILSSKKLLLSDSGFYLCAWRKIAGVVSGELFFGEGSRLTVL.

The chain is built from TRBV6-5 and TRBJ1-2, with a tentative D call TRBD1 (6 bases). CDR1 is MNHEY and CDR2 is SVGAGI in the germline V gene. The CDR3 contains 15 residues. Trimming cost V 2 bases and J 8 bases, with 18 bases left between them. This chain's CDR3 is CASSYRGGRFHGYTF. Written as DNA, the CDR3 is TGTGCCAGCAGTTACAGGGGGGGGCGGTTTCACGGCTACACCTTC.

This clone has only a few counts. The gene calls are TRBV7-2 and TRBJ1-5, with TRBD1 as a possible D gene (5 bases). Germline-derived CDR1 and CDR2 are SGHTA and FQGNSA. V dropped 5 bases and J dropped 4 bases, with 9 bases sitting between them. CDR3 length: 13 amino acids. CDR3 sequence: CASSPSGNQPQHF. In nucleotides, the CDR3 is TGTGCCAGCAGCCCGTCAGGGAATCAGCCCCAGCATTTT. Variable domain in full (rest from reference TRBV7-2 and TRBJ1-5): GAGVSQSPSNKVTEKGKDVELRCDPISGHTALYWYRQSLGQGLEFLIYFQGNSAPDKSGLPSDRFSAERTGGSVSTLTIQRTQQEDSAVYLCASSPSGNQPQHFGDGTRLSIL.

Written as DNA, the CDR3 is TGTGCCAGCACCTGGGGGGCCTACGAGCAGTACTTC. It specifies CASTWGAYEQYF. The rearrangement links TRBV5-8 to TRBJ2-7; the D gene is possibly TRBD2 (6 bases). Germline V gene sequence: CDR1 SGHTS, CDR2 YDEGEE. The length of the CDR3 is 12 residues. Trimming shortened V by 6 bases and J by 2 bases, and 9 bases separated the two germline ends.

V and J are TRBV7-6 and TRBJ1-4; 10 nucleotides align to TRBD1. CDR1 and CDR2 (germline): SGHVS, FNYEAQ. Trimming at V came to 4 bases and at J to 10 bases, leaving 12 bases not matched to a gene. This CDR3 is 16 amino acids long. As DNA, the CDR3 is TGTGCCAGCAGCTCGCATCCGGGACAGGGGACAGGAAAACTGTTTTTT. The encoded protein is CASSSHPGQGTGKLFF.

The chain links TRBV5-1 to TRBJ2-3, with 7 nucleotides matching TRBD2. The CDR3 is 15 residues long. The V gene end was trimmed by 5 bases and the J gene end by 0 bases; junction bases not matched to a gene: 6. Germline V lookup: CDR1 SGHRS, CDR2 YFSETQ. The CDR3: CASRTLLASTDTQYF. The CDR3 DNA follows: TGCGCCAGCAGAACTTTACTAGCGAGCACAGATACGCAGTATTTT.

The chain recombines TRBV9 with TRBJ1-6; D gene uncertain. The germline V and J ends were trimmed by 0 bases and 7 bases, with 8 bases remaining between them. The length of the CDR3 is 14 residues. The germline V gene has CDR1 SGDLS and CDR2 YYNGEE. CDR3 coding DNA: TGTGCCAGCAGCGTAGTAGCAGAGAATTCACCCCTCCACTTT. This sequence encodes CASSVVAENSPLHF.

The V and J genes are TRBV19 and TRBJ2-7; TRBD1 aligns across 9 bases. From germline, CDR1 is LNHDA and CDR2 SQIVND (reference sequence). Trimming took 6 bases from V and 0 from J; bases not matched to a gene: 3. The CDR3 runs 14 residues. Here the CDR3 reads CASSGTGPSYEQYF. The CDR3 DNA sequence: TGTGCCAGTAGCGGGACAGGGCCCTCCTACGAGCAGTACTTC.

The rearrangement joins TRBV7-9 to TRBJ2-2; 7 nucleotides agree with TRBD2. The CDR3 consists of 14 residues. Germline V gene data show CDR1 as SEHNR and CDR2 as FQNEAQ (reference sequence). The junction had 6 bases not matched to a gene; V was cut back by 5 bases and J by 6 bases. In nucleotides, the CDR3 is TGTGCCAGCAGCGAGACTAGCCCCCCCGGGGAGCTGTTTTTT. Translated, it gives CASSETSPPGELFF.

On this clone: Additional DNA sequences in this sample encode the identical CDR3. This rearrangement joins TRBV29-1 to TRBJ1-1, with 7 bases matching TRBD1. The CDR3 length is 11 residues. Germline V gives CDR1 SQVTM, CDR2 ANQGSEA. V lost 2 bases to trimming and J lost 7 bases; unmatched junction nucleotides: 1. The chain's CDR3 is CSVERDSEAFF. In nucleotides, the CDR3 is TGCAGCGTTGAACGGGACAGTGAAGCTTTCTTT.

As regards this clone: One end of the junction varies from germline; a read error may be responsible. The chain couples TRBV2 to TRBJ2-7; tentative D call: TRBD2 (7 bases). Germline lookup yields CDR1 SNHLY and CDR2 FYNNEI. This CDR3 contains 16 residues. The CDR3 region has the DNA TGTGCCAGCAGCGAAGGGGGGGGGCGAAGCTCCTACGAGCAGTACTTC. This codes for CASSEGGGRSSYEQYF.

The chain combines TRBV19 with TRBJ2-5; 7 positions agree with TRBD2. The CDR3 consists of 13 residues. V lost 8 bases, J lost 0 bases, and 3 bases stayed unmatched. CDR1 is LNHDA and CDR2 is SQIVND in the germline V gene (reference sequence). The CDR3 loop is CASLAENQETQYF. CDR3 in DNA: TGTGCCAGTCTAGCGGAAAACCAAGAGACCCAGTACTTC.

V usage is TRBV7-9 and J usage is TRBJ2-7, with D possibly TRBD1 on 5 matching bases. Deletions cut 1 base from V and 5 bases from J, with 12 bases between. This CDR3 contains 14 residues. The germline gives CDR1 SEHNR, CDR2 FQNEAQ (reference sequence). As DNA, the CDR3 is TGTGCCAGCAGCTTAGTCGGCAGGGATGACGAGCAGTACTTC. This sequence encodes CASSLVGRDDEQYF.

The J gene is TRBJ1-1, the V gene TRBV18; D is uncertain. This CDR3 region has 13 residues. V shed 2 bases and J shed 13 bases, with 17 bases lying between them. Germline values: CDR1 KGHSH, CDR2 LQKENI. CDR3 nucleotide sequence: TGTGCCAGCTCACCATCGGGAGCTAGGTTAGTTTTCTTT. It is translated as CASSPSGARLVFF.

The CDR3 sequence is CASGEEGNEQFF. The CDR3 DNA follows: TGTGCCAGCGGCGAGGAGGGCAATGAGCAGTTCTTC. V and J are TRBV25-1 and TRBJ2-1; possibly TRBD2 for D (6 bases). This CDR3 region has 12 residues. Looked up from germline, CDR1 is MGHDK and CDR2 is SYGVNS. V was cut by 8 bases and J by 6 bases, with 11 bases left in between. Variable domain in full (rest from reference TRBV25-1 and TRBJ2-1): EADIYQTPRYLVIGTGKKITLECSQTMGHDKMYWYQQDPGMELHLIHYSYGVNSTEKGDLSSESTVSRIRTEHFPLTLESARPSHTSQYLCASGEEGNEQFFGPGTRLTVL.

The chain joins TRBV5-1 to TRBJ2-1; TRBD2 agrees at 10 bases. The CDR3 covers 17 residues. V shed 0 bases, J shed 7 bases, and the junction held 10 bases outside the gene matches. Germline-derived CDR1 and CDR2 are SGHRS and YFSETQ. This CDR3 reads CASSLGRTSGTENEQFF. The CDR3 DNA reads as TGCGCCAGCAGCTTGGGGCGGACTAGCGGAACAGAGAATGAGCAGTTCTTC.

The V and J genes are TRBV27 and TRBJ1-4; D ambiguous. In germline, CDR1 is MNHEY, CDR2 SMNVEV (reference sequence). Trimming removed 4 bases at V and 4 bases at J, with 13 bases between. This CDR3 is built from 15 residues. The CDR3 DNA sequence: TGTGCCAGCAGTTCCCACGGGATCCTTAATGAAAAACTGTTTTTT. As protein: CASSSHGILNEKLFF. The full variable domain, completed using reference TRBV27 and TRBJ1-4, is EAQVTQNPRYLITVTGKKLTVTCSQNMNHEYMSWYRQDPGLGLRQIYYSMNVEVTDKGDVPEGYKVSRKEKRNFPLILESPSPNQTSLYFCASSSHGILNEKLFFGSGTQLSVL.

This rearrangement joins TRBV5-1 to TRBJ1-2, with 9 bases matching TRBD1. The CDR3 spans 15 residues. J was trimmed by 8 bases and V by 3 bases; bases with no gene match: 11. In germline, CDR1 is SGHRS, CDR2 YFSETQ. This chain's CDR3 is CASSSQGAGSWGYTF. The CDR3 nucleotides read TGCGCCAGCAGCTCACAGGGGGCTGGGTCTTGGGGCTACACCTTC.

The chain links TRBV19 to TRBJ1-4; TRBD1 might be the D (6 bases). The V end was cut by 4 bases, the J end by 8 bases, with 17 bases between. Germline assignment: CDR1 LNHDA and CDR2 SQIVND (reference sequence). CDR3 length: 15 residues. The CDR3: CASSRRTGLEEKLFF. CDR3 bases: TGTGCCAGTAGTAGACGAACAGGGCTGGAGGAAAAACTGTTTTTT.

V and J are TRBV7-9 and TRBJ2-1, with 11 bases identical to TRBD2. The CDR3 covers 15 residues. Trimming at V came to 3 bases and at J to 6 bases, leaving 4 bases not matched to a gene. CDR1 SEHNR and CDR2 FQNEAQ come from the germline V gene (reference sequence). CDR3 residues: CASSLRLAGFNEQFF. The CDR3 DNA reads as TGTGCCAGCAGCTTGCGACTAGCGGGATTCAATGAGCAGTTCTTC.

This chain uses TRBV7-9 with TRBJ1-5, with 7 nucleotides matching TRBD1. Germline CDR1 and CDR2: SEHNR and FQNEAQ (reference sequence). This CDR3 spans 17 amino acids. J was trimmed by 0 bases and V by 5 bases; bases with no gene match: 10. This CDR3 reads CASSLGTELHSNQPQHF. In DNA form, the CDR3 reads TGTGCCAGCAGCCTAGGGACAGAACTTCATAGCAATCAGCCCCAGCATTTT. The whole variable domain, filled in from reference TRBV7-9 and TRBJ1-5, reads DTGVSQNPRHKITKRGQNVTFRCDPISEHNRLYWYRQTLGQGPEFLTYFQNEAQLEKSRLLSDRFSAERPKGSFSTLEIQRTEQGDSAMYLCASSLGTELHSNQPQHFGDGTRLSIL.

In its sample, this clone was seen once. The chain carries TRBV4-2 and TRBJ2-3; D ambiguous. Trimming took off 2 bases at V and 3 bases at J, with 15 bases between the two ends. The CDR3 sequence is 16 residues long. Germline V CDR1 and CDR2: LGHNA, YNFKEQ. The CDR3 nucleotides are TGTGCCAGCAGCCAAATGTGGAGACTCTCGACAGATACGCAGTATTTT. It translates to CASSQMWRLSTDTQYF.

This rearrangement joins TRBV19 to TRBJ1-4, with TRBD1 matching 8 bases. This CDR3 is built from 12 residues. Trimming at V came to 3 bases and at J to 14 bases, leaving 5 bases not matched to a gene. Germline V CDR1 and CDR2: LNHDA, SQIVND (reference sequence). CDR3 in DNA: TGTGCCAGTAGTATCGGACAGGGCGAGCTGTTTTTT. Residues: CASSIGQGELFF.

The genes are TRBV6-1 and TRBJ2-7; D not certain. Germline V CDR1 and CDR2: MNHNS, SASEGT. V lost 2 bases and J lost 3, with 8 bases in between. The length of the CDR3 is 13 residues. The CDR3 DNA reads TGTGCCAGCAGTGAAACGGGTTTCTACGAGCAGTACTTC. Encoded protein: CASSETGFYEQYF.

This clone was counted once. The chain recombines TRBV7-8 with TRBJ1-4; no definite D call. The length of the CDR3 is 14 residues. The V end was cut by 5 bases, the J end by 7 bases, with 14 bases between. Germline values: CDR1 SGHVS, CDR2 FQNEAQ. CDR3 nucleotide sequence: TGTGCCAGCAGCCTCACCGGGGTACGTGAAAAACTGTTTTTT. Amino acids: CASSLTGVREKLFF.

The J gene is TRBJ1-2, the V gene TRBV29-1; D gene unclear. CDR3 length equals 13 residues. The V gene's germline CDR1 is SQVTM and CDR2 ANQGSEA. The V gene lost 3 bases and the J gene lost 6 bases, with 14 bases spanning the gap. CDR3 loop: CSVDSSRLNGYTF. The CDR3 region has the DNA TGCAGCGTTGATTCTAGTCGGTTGAATGGCTACACCTTC.

The chain links TRBV30 to TRBJ1-2, with unresolved D. CDR1 is GTSNPN, CDR2 SVGIG, per germline (reference sequence). The CDR3 covers 11 residues. Trimming removed 2 bases at V and 8 bases at J, with 9 bases between. The CDR3 region is CAWSPSRGYTF. DNA for the CDR3: TGTGCCTGGAGTCCCAGTCGCGGCTACACCTTC.

The gene calls are TRBV7-9 and TRBJ1-2; D not certain. The germline V gene encodes CDR1 SEHNR and CDR2 FQNEAQ (reference sequence). The germline V and J ends were trimmed by 0 bases and 6 bases, with 11 bases remaining between them. CDR3 size: 14 residues. The CDR3 loop reads CASSLAGGSDGYTF. The CDR3 nucleotides read TGTGCCAGCAGCTTAGCGGGCGGGAGTGATGGCTACACCTTC.